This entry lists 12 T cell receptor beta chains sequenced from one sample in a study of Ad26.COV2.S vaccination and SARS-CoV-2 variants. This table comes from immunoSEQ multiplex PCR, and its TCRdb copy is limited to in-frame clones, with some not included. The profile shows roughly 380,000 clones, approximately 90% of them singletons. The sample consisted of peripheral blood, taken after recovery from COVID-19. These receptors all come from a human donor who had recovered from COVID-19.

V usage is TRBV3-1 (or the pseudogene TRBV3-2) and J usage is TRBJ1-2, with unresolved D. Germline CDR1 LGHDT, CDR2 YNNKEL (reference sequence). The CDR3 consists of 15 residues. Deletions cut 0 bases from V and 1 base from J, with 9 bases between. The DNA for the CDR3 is TGTGCCAGCAGCCAAGAGTTATCTCTTAACTATGGCTACACCTTC. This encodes CASSQELSLNYGYTF.

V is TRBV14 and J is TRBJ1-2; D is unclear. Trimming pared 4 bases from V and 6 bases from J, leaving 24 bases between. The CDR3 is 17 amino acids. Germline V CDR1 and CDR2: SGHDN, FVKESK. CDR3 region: CASSPLDPGNRLDGYTF. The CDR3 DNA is TGTGCCAGCAGCCCTCTAGACCCCGGGAACCGATTAGATGGCTACACCTTC.

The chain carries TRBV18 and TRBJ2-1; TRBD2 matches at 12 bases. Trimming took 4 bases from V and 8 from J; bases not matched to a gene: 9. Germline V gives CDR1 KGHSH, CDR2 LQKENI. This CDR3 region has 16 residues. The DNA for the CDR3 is TGTGCCAGCTCACGGGCGACTAGCGGGGGTGTCGATGAGCAGTTCTTC. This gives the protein CASSRATSGGVDEQFF. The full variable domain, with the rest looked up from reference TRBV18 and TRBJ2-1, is NAGVMQNPRHLVRRRGQEARLRCSPMKGHSHVYWYRQLPEEGLKFMVYLQKENIIDESGMPKERFSAEFPKEGPSILRIQQVVRGDSAAYFCASSRATSGGVDEQFFGPGTRLTVL.

The chain's CDR3 is CASSTHLVAPQYGYTF. The CDR3 DNA follows: TGCGCCAGCAGCACGCACCTCGTCGCCCCGCAGTATGGCTACACCTTC. The genes are TRBV4-3 and TRBJ1-2, with no clear D. Trimming cost V 5 bases and J 5 bases, with 21 bases left between them. The germline gives CDR1 LGHNA, CDR2 YSLEER. CDR3 size: 16 residues.

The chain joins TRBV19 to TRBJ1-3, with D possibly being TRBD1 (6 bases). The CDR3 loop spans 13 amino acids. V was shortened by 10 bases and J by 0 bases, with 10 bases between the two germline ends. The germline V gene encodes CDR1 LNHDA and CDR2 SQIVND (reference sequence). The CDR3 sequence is CATRQVSGNTIYF. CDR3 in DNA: TGTGCCACTAGACAGGTCTCTGGAAACACCATATATTTT.

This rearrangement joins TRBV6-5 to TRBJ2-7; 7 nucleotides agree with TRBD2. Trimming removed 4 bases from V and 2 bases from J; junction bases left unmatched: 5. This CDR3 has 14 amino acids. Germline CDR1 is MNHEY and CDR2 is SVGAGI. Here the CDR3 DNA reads TGTGCCAGCAGTTCAGGACTAGGGGCCTACGAGCAGTACTTC. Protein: CASSSGLGAYEQYF.

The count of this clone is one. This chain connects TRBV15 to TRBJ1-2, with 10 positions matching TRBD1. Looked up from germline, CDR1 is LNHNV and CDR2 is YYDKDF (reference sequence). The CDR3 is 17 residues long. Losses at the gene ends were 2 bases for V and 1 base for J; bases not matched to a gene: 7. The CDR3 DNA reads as TGTGCCACCAGCAGAACACCCCGGGACAGGGGTAACTATGGCTACACCTTC. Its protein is CATSRTPRDRGNYGYTF.

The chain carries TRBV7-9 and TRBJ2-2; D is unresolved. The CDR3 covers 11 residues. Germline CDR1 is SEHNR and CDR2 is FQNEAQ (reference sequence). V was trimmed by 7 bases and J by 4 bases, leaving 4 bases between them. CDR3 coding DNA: TGTGCCAGCACCTTCACCGGGGAGCTGTTTTTT. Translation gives CASTFTGELFF.

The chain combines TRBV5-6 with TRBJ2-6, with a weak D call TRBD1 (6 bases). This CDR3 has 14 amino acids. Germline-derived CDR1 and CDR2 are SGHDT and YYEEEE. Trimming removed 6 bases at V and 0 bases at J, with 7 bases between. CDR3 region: CASMDSSGANVLTF. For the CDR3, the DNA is TGTGCCAGCATGGACAGCTCTGGGGCCAACGTCCTGACTTTC.

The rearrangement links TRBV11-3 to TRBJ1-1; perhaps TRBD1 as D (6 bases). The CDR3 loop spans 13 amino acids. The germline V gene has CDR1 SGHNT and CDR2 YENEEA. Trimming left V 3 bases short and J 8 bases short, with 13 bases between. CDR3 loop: CASSFSFGTEAFF. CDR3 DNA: TGTGCCAGCAGCTTCTCGTTTGGGACAGAAGCTTTCTTT.

CDR3 region: CASNIKNTEAFF. CDR3 nucleotide sequence: TGTGCCAGCAACATCAAGAACACTGAAGCTTTCTTT. The chain combines TRBV2 with TRBJ1-1; D unclear. V lost 7 bases, J lost 1 base, and 7 bases lay in between. Germline CDR1 reads SNHLY; CDR2 reads FYNNEI. The length of the CDR3 is 12 residues.

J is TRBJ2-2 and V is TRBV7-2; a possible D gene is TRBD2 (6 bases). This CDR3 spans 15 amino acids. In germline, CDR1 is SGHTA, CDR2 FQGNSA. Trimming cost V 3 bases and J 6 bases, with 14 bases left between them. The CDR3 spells CASSLVREVPGELFF. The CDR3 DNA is TGTGCCAGCAGCTTGGTCAGGGAGGTTCCCGGGGAGCTGTTTTTT.